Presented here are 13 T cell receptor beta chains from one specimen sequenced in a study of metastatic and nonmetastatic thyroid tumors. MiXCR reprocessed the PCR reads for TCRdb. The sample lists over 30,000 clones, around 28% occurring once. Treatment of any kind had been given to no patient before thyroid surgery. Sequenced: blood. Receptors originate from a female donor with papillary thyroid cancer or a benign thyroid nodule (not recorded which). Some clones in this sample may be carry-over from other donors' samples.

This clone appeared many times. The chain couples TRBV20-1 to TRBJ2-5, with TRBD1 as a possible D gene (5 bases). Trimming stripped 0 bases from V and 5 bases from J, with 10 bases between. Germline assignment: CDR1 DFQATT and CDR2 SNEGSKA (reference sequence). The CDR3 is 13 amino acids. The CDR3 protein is CSARDPGRETQYF. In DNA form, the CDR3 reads TGCAGTGCTAGAGATCCAGGGCGGGAGACCCAGTACTTC.

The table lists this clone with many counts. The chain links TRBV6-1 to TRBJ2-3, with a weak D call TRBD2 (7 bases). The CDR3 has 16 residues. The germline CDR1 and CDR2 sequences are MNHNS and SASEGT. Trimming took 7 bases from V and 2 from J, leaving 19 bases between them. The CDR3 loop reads CASTPPAGALTDTQYF. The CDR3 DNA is TGTGCCAGCACCCCCCCGGCGGGGGCCCTCACAGATACGCAGTATTTT.

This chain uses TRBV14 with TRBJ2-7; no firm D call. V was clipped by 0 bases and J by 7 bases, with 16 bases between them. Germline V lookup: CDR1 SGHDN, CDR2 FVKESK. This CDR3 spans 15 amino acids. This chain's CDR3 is CASSQDKRSPLEQYF. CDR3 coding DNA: TGTGCCAGCAGCCAAGATAAGAGGAGTCCCCTGGAGCAGTACTTC.

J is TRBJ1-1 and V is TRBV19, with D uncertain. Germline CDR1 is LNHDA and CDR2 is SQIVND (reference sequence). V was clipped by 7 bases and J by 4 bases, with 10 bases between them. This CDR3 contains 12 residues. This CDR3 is CASISRGTEAFF. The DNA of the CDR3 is TGTGCCAGTATTTCGCGGGGCACTGAAGCTTTCTTT. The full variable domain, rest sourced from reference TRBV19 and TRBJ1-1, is DGGITQSPKYLFRKEGQNVTLSCEQNLNHDAMYWYRQDPGQGLRLIYYSQIVNDFQKGDIAEGYSVSREKKESFPLTVTSAQKNPTAFYLCASISRGTEAFFGQGTRLTVV.

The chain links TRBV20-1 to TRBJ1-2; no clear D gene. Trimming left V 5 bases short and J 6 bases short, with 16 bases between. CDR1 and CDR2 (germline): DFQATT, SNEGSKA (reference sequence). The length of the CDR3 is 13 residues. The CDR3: CSAPFSGGDGYTF. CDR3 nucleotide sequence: TGCAGTGCTCCGTTTTCCGGTGGGGATGGCTACACCTTC.

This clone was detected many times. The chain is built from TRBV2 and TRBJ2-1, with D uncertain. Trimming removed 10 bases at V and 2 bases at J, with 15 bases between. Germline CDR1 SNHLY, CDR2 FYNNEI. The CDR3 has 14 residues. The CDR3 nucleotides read TGTGCCACCAGCGCGGACGCAACCTACAATGAGCAGTTCTTC. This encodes CATSADATYNEQFF.

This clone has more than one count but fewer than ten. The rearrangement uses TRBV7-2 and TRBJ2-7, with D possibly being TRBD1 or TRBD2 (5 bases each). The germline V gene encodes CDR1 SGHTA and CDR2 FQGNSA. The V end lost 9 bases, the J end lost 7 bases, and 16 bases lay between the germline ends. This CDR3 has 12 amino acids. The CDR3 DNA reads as TGTGCCAGTAGCCCGCCGGGGCTTGAGCAGTACTTC. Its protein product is CASSPPGLEQYF. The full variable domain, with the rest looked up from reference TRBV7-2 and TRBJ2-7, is GAGVSQSPSNKVTEKGKDVELRCDPISGHTALYWYRQSLGQGLEFLIYFQGNSAPDKSGLPSDRFSAERTGGSVSTLTIQRTQQEDSAVYLCASSPPGLEQYFGPGTRLTVT.

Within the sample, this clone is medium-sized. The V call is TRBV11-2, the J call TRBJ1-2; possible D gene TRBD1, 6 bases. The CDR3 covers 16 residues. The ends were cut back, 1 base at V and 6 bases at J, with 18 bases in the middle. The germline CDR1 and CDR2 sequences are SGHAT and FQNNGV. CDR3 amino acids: CASSLVGRGRNDGYTF. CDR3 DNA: TGTGCCAGCAGCTTAGTGGGCAGGGGCCGGAATGATGGCTACACCTTC.

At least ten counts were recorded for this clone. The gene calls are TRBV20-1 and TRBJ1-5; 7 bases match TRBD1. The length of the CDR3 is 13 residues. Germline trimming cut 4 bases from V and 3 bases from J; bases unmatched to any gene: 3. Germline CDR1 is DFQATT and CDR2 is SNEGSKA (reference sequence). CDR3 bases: TGCAGTGCTATGGGACAGAACAATCAGCCCCAGCATTTT. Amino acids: CSAMGQNNQPQHF.

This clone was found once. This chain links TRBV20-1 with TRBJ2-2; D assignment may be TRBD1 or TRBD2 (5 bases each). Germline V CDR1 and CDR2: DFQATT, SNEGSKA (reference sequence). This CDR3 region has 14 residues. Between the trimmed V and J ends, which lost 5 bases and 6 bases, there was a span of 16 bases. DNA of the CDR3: TGCAGTGCTCAAGGGGACCCAGCCCCCGGGGAGCTGTTTTTT. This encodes CSAQGDPAPGELFF.

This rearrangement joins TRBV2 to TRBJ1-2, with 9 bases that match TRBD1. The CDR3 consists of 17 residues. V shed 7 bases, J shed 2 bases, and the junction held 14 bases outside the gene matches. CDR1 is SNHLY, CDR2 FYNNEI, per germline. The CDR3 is CASISARGQGSNYGYTF. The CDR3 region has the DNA TGTGCCAGCATCAGCGCACGGGGACAGGGCTCAAACTATGGCTACACCTTC. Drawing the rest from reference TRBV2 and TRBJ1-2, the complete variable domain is EPEVTQTPSHQVTQMGQEVILRCVPISNHLYFYWYRQILGQKVEFLVSFYNNEISEKSEIFDDQFSVERPDGSNFTLKIRSTKLEDSAMYFCASISARGQGSNYGYTFGSGTRLTVV.

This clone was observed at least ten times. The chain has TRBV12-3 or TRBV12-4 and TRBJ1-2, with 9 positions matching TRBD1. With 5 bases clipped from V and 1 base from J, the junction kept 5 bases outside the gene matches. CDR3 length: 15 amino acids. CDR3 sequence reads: CASSGTGTLNYGYTF. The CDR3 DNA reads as TGTGCCAGCAGTGGGACAGGGACCCTTAACTATGGCTACACCTTC.

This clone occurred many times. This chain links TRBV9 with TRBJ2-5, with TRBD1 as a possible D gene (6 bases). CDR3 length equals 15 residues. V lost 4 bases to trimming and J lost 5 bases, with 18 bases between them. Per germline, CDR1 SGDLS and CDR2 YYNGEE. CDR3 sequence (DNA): TGTGCCAGCAGCCCTCAAAAGGGGGATCCGGAGACCCAGTACTTC. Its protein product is CASSPQKGDPETQYF.